Sequencing of this T cell receptor beta chain was carried out in a study of OX40 agonist ivuxolimab in advanced cancers. Study summary: The drug used for patients, ivuxolimab, was an agonistic anti-OX40 (CD134) antibody.

The study sampled blood at baseline, cycle 4 day 1, and cycle 7 day 1. The repertoire was sequenced with immunoSEQ multiplex PCR; TCRdb's copy has only in-frame clones and lacks some. This repertoire shows tens of thousands of clones, 87% found once; its top ten account for approximately 1.5%. This CDR3 is built from 16 residues. After removal of 0 bases from V and 4 bases from J, the junction contained 2 bases not matched to a gene. Germline CDR1 and CDR2: SGDLS and YYNGEE. This rearrangement joins TRBV9 to TRBJ2-1; TRBD2 aligns across 12 bases. The sequencing here drew on CD4+ or CD8+ T cells sorted from blood, taken in a trial of the OX40 agonist ivuxolimab. The TCR originated in an adult with an advanced solid tumor such as melanoma, head and neck, liver or kidney cancer. The CDR3 here is CASSVGTSGMYNEQFF. CDR3 coding DNA: TGTGCCAGCAGCGTAGGGACTAGCGGGATGTACAATGAGCAGTTCTTC. The variable domain in full, completed from reference TRBV9 and TRBJ2-1, reads DSGVTQTPKHLITATGQRVTLRCSPRSGDLSVYWYQQSLDQGLQFLIQYYNGEERAKGNILERFSAQQFPDLHSELNLSSLELGDSALYFCASSVGTSGMYNEQFFGPGTRLTVL.